This entry lists 22 T cell receptor beta chains sequenced from one sample in a study of blood T cell repertoires in COVID-19. The data were produced by immunoSEQ multiplex PCR, yet TCRdb's version contains in-frame clones alone and is incomplete. The table includes around 170,000 clones, approximately 80% detected once. Sequenced sample: PBMCs or T cells enriched from blood (not recorded which). These receptors came from a man aged 50-60 years who had recovered from COVID-19.

The CDR3 loop reads CASSSRGSGNTIYF. CDR3 in DNA: TGTGCCAGCAGCTCGAGGGGGTCTGGAAACACCATATATTTT. This sequence joins TRBV7-9 and TRBJ1-3; D might be TRBD1 (6 bases). CDR1 and CDR2 (germline): SEHNR, FQNEAQ (reference sequence). Trimming stripped 4 bases from V and 1 base from J, with 8 bases between. CDR3 length equals 14 residues.

The chain combines TRBV3-1 (or the pseudogene TRBV3-2) with TRBJ2-2; D remains ambiguous. The CDR3 is 14 amino acids. Germline CDR1 LGHDT, CDR2 YNNKEL (reference sequence). V lost 7 bases and J 1 base, leaving 10 bases between the germline ends. CDR3 DNA sequence: TGTGCCAGCATGGCAGGCCAGAACACCGGGGAGCTGTTTTTT. Translation: CASMAGQNTGELFF.

J is TRBJ2-5 and V is TRBV5-1; D unclear. V dropped 5 bases and J dropped 3 bases, with 14 bases sitting between them. Germline V gene sequence: CDR1 SGHRS, CDR2 YFSETQ. The CDR3 has 14 residues. This chain's CDR3 is CASRGWAQEETQYF. Here the CDR3 DNA reads TGCGCCAGCAGAGGTTGGGCACAAGAAGAGACCCAGTACTTC.

V gene TRBV30 combines with J gene TRBJ1-6; 7 positions agree with TRBD1. The CDR3 runs to 17 residues. Per the germline V gene, CDR1 is GTSNPN and CDR2 is SVGIG (reference sequence). V shed 1 base, J shed 4 bases, and the junction held 10 bases outside the gene matches. CDR3 residues: CAWSDPRSGGYNSPLHF. The CDR3 nucleotides are TGTGCCTGGAGTGACCCCCGGTCAGGGGGATATAATTCACCCCTCCACTTT.

The rearrangement joins TRBV5-8 to TRBJ1-2; TRBD1 aligns across 11 bases. The junction had 2 bases not matched to a gene; V was cut back by 1 base and J by 3 bases. CDR3 size: 15 residues. Germline CDR1 reads SGHTS; CDR2 reads YDEGEE. CDR3 residues: CASSLWDRGYYGYTF. CDR3 sequence (DNA): TGTGCCAGCAGCTTGTGGGACAGGGGGTACTATGGCTACACCTTC.

This clone was seen more than once but under ten times. The V call is TRBV6-5, the J call TRBJ1-3; no clear D. V was trimmed by 6 bases and J by 0 bases, leaving 12 bases between them. The CDR3 is 15 residues long. From germline, CDR1 is MNHEY and CDR2 SVGAGI. CDR3 nucleotides: TGTGCCAGCAGCGTGAGTACCGGCTCTGGAAACACCATATATTTT. Its translation: CASSVSTGSGNTIYF.

V is TRBV6-5 and J is TRBJ1-4; D call uncertain. This CDR3 comprises 14 residues. V gave up 6 bases and J gave up 8 bases, with 16 bases separating them. CDR1 and CDR2 from the germline V gene are MNHEY and SVGAGI. The chain's CDR3 is CASRLGGLGEKLFF. For the CDR3, the DNA is TGTGCCAGCAGGTTGGGAGGGCTTGGGGAAAAACTGTTTTTT.

This clone was seen a few times. This chain joins TRBV7-9 and TRBJ2-7; TRBD2 might be the D (5 bases). The CDR3 is made up of 13 amino acids. Germline CDR1 reads SEHNR; CDR2 reads FQNEAQ (reference sequence). V was clipped by 5 bases and J by 3 bases, with 11 bases between them. The CDR3 reads CASSPPRGYEQYF. CDR3 in DNA: TGTGCCAGCAGCCCCCCTCGGGGCTACGAGCAGTACTTC.

This rearrangement joins TRBV7-9 to TRBJ2-7; TRBD1 agrees at 7 bases. The CDR3 extends over 16 amino acids. V lost 1 base to trimming and J lost 6 bases; unmatched junction nucleotides: 12. Per the germline V gene, CDR1 is SEHNR and CDR2 is FQNEAQ (reference sequence). This CDR3 reads CASSLGDGDRPSEQYF. Written as DNA, the CDR3 is TGTGCCAGCAGCTTAGGGGACGGGGACAGACCCTCCGAGCAGTACTTC.

CDR3 nucleotide sequence: TGTGCCAGTAGTATAGAGCTAAAGCCCCAGCATTTT. Translating it yields CASSIELKPQHF. The chain recombines TRBV19 with TRBJ1-5; D is ambiguous. The V gene lost 0 bases and the J gene lost 8 bases, with 5 bases spanning the gap. This CDR3 comprises 12 residues. CDR1 LNHDA and CDR2 SQIVND come from the germline V gene (reference sequence).

The gene calls are TRBV10-2 and TRBJ2-5, with 10 bases fitting TRBD2. There are 16 residues in the CDR3. CDR1 and CDR2 (germline): WSHSY, SAAADI. Trimming cost V 6 bases and J 0 bases; bases outside gene matches: 7. The CDR3 nucleotides read TGCGCCAGCAGCAGCGGGGGGGCGGTGTACCAAGAGACCCAGTACTTC. It translates to CASSSGGAVYQETQYF.

In this sample, this clone turned up a few times. The chain joins TRBV6-5 to TRBJ1-6; 8 positions agree with TRBD1. The CDR3 runs to 12 residues. Trimming at V came to 5 bases and at J to 16 bases, leaving 7 bases not matched to a gene. Germline CDR1 is MNHEY and CDR2 is SVGAGI. CDR3 amino acids: CASSPRTGSLHF. In nucleotides, the CDR3 is TGTGCCAGCAGTCCCCGGACAGGGAGTCTCCACTTT.

The chain is built from TRBV7-8 and TRBJ2-1; 8 bases match TRBD2. CDR3 length: 20 amino acids. The V segment lost 5 bases and the J segment 0 bases; nucleotides outside the gene matches: 18. CDR1 and CDR2 from the germline V gene are SGHVS and FQNEAQ. The CDR3: CASSERRRLTSGASYNEQFF. As DNA, the CDR3 is TGTGCCAGCAGCGAGCGAAGGCGGTTAACTAGCGGCGCCTCCTACAATGAGCAGTTCTTC.

The V and J genes are TRBV10-1 and TRBJ2-5; 7 bases align to TRBD2. The CDR3 spans 12 residues. V shed 6 bases and J 5 bases; nucleotides not matched to a gene: 3. The germline V gene has CDR1 WNHNN and CDR2 SYGVQD (reference sequence). The CDR3 DNA follows: TGCGCCAGCAGCCAGGGAGGGGAGACCCAGTACTTC. Protein sequence: CASSQGGETQYF.

V gene TRBV19 combines with J gene TRBJ1-4; D gene uncertain. The CDR3 spans 15 residues. V was trimmed by 8 bases and J by 2 bases, leaving 15 bases between them. Per the germline V gene, CDR1 is LNHDA and CDR2 is SQIVND (reference sequence). The CDR3 DNA reads as TGTGCCAGTTCCCTGATGCGCGGCACTAATGAAAAACTGTTTTTT. As protein: CASSLMRGTNEKLFF.

The chain's CDR3 is CASSPGTVGDGYTF. As DNA, the CDR3 is TGTGCCAGCAGCCCTGGGACAGTTGGGGATGGCTACACCTTC. V and J are TRBV28 and TRBJ1-2; 7 bases line up with TRBD1. Unmatched junction bases numbered 10, after V lost 6 bases and J lost 6 bases. Germline CDR1 MDHEN, CDR2 SYDVKM. The CDR3 consists of 14 residues.

This chain links TRBV7-6 with TRBJ2-7; 11 nucleotides match TRBD1. V gave up 5 bases and J gave up 4 bases; unmatched junction bases: 7. From germline, CDR1 is SGHVS and CDR2 FNYEAQ. The CDR3 length is 15 residues. CDR3 loop: CASSPGTGGTYEQYF. CDR3 DNA sequence: TGTGCCAGCAGCCCGGGGACAGGGGGGACGTACGAGCAGTACTTC.

V usage is TRBV15 and J usage is TRBJ2-2, with D possibly being TRBD1 (6 bases). This CDR3 is 17 amino acids long. The germline V and J ends were trimmed by 5 bases and 3 bases, with 19 bases remaining between them. The germline V gene has CDR1 LNHNV and CDR2 YYDKDF (reference sequence). Here the CDR3 reads CATSRPQGLKYTGELFF. CDR3 DNA sequence: TGTGCCACCAGCCGACCTCAGGGGCTCAAATACACCGGGGAGCTGTTTTTT.

The rearrangement joins TRBV2 to TRBJ2-5, with TRBD2 identical over 8 bases. V gave up 5 bases and J gave up 5 bases; unmatched junction bases: 4. CDR1 and CDR2 from the germline V gene are SNHLY and FYNNEI. This CDR3 contains 13 residues. The DNA of the CDR3 is TGTGCCAGCAGTAGGAGCGGGGGTGAGACCCAGTACTTC. It yields the protein CASSRSGGETQYF.

Only a few counts were recorded for this clone. The chain is built from TRBV27 and TRBJ1-6, with 10 bases fitting TRBD1. The CDR3 runs to 15 residues. Germline trimming cut 4 bases from V and 9 bases from J; bases unmatched to any gene: 6. From germline, CDR1 is MNHEY and CDR2 SMNVEV (reference sequence). The CDR3 DNA is TGTGCCAGCAGTTCATGGGGACAGGGGAGTTCACCCCTCCACTTT. Its protein product is CASSSWGQGSSPLHF.

The chain combines TRBV6-5 with TRBJ1-2; TRBD1 matches 8 bases. CDR1 and CDR2 from the germline V gene are MNHEY and SVGAGI. V dropped 2 bases and J dropped 7; count of bases not matched to a gene: 6. The CDR3 is 14 residues long. This CDR3 is CASSYGQGTGGYTF. In nucleotides, the CDR3 is TGTGCCAGCAGTTACGGACAGGGCACTGGTGGCTACACCTTC.

The chain uses TRBV28 and TRBJ2-1; 13 bases are a match to TRBD2. Trimming removed 2 bases from V and 10 bases from J; junction bases left unmatched: 5. Germline V gene data show CDR1 as MDHEN and CDR2 as SYDVKM. This CDR3 has 15 residues. CDR3 sequence: CASSLTTSGGGEQFF. As DNA, the CDR3 is TGTGCCAGCAGTTTAACCACTAGCGGGGGGGGAGAGCAGTTCTTC.